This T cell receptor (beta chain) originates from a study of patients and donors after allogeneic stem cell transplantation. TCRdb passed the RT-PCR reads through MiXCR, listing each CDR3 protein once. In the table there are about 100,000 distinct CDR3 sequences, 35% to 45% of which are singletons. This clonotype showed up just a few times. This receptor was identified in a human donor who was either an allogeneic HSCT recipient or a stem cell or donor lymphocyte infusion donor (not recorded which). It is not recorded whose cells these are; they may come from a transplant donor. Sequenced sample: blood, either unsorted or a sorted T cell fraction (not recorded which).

The CDR3 sequence is CASSLTRQGGGNQPQHF. CDR3 DNA: TGTGCCAGCAGCCTAACACGACAGGGAGGCGGCAATCAGCCCCAGCATTTT. The rearrangement links TRBV7-2 to TRBJ1-5; TRBD1 aligns across 7 bases. The CDR3 has 17 residues. V dropped 5 bases and J dropped 2; count of bases not matched to a gene: 12. Looked up from germline, CDR1 is SGHTA and CDR2 is FQGNSA. The entire variable domain, with the rest obtained from reference TRBV7-2 and TRBJ1-5, is as follows: GAGVSQSPSNKVTEKGKDVELRCDPISGHTALYWYRQSLGQGLEFLIYFQGNSAPDKSGLPSDRFSAERTGGSVSTLTIQRTQQEDSAVYLCASSLTRQGGGNQPQHFGDGTRLSIL.